These 14 T cell receptor beta chains came from one sample sequenced in a study of low-dose radiotherapy and immunotherapy resistance in tumors. TRAV- and TRBV-specific primers primed first-strand cDNA, covering alpha and beta chains. A constant-region primer paired with the V-primer adapter amplified TCRs over approximately 19 PCR cycles. TCRdb independently ran MiXCR on the reads; one entry per CDR3 protein. The sample includes tens of thousands of distinct CDR3 sequences, 20% to 30% of them seen just once. Time point given: after trial treatment. Treatment specified: LDRT plus nivolumab, ipilimumab, low-dose cyclophosphamide and aspirin (RACIN trial). The source was PBMCs, collected after low-dose radiotherapy plus immunotherapy. All receptors come from a male donor with prostate cancer.

The chain recombines TRBV12-3 or TRBV12-4 with TRBJ1-1; D ambiguous. V dropped 6 bases and J dropped 7 bases, with 15 bases sitting between them. This CDR3 comprises 13 residues. Here the CDR3 DNA reads TGTGCCAGCAGATTCCCCCCCGCGAGTGAAGCTTTCTTT. The encoded protein is CASRFPPASEAFF.

This clonotype has a count of ten or more. The chain carries TRBV29-1 and TRBJ2-7; a possible D gene is TRBD1 (5 bases). The CDR3 covers 14 residues. V was pared by 4 bases and J by 0 bases, with 13 bases between. Germline V gene sequence: CDR1 SQVTM, CDR2 ANQGSEA. CDR3 sequence: CSVVRTLSSYEQYF. Written as DNA, the CDR3 is TGCAGCGTTGTCCGGACACTGAGCTCCTACGAGCAGTACTTC.

This clonotype was detected ten times or more. V is TRBV28 and J is TRBJ2-5; D is uncertain. Trimming removed 3 bases at V and 0 bases at J, with 11 bases between. Germline loops: CDR1 MDHEN, CDR2 SYDVKM. This CDR3 is built from 15 residues. CDR3 coding DNA: TGTGCCAGCAGTTTGACGCGGCCGTACCAAGAGACCCAGTACTTC. This gives the protein CASSLTRPYQETQYF. Drawing the rest from reference TRBV28 and TRBJ2-5, the complete variable domain is DVKVTQSSRYLVKRTGEKVFLECVQDMDHENMFWYRQDPGLGLRLIYFSYDVKMKEKGDIPEGYSVSREKKERFSLILESASTNQTSMYLCASSLTRPYQETQYFGPGTRLLVL.

Remarks on this clonotype: It is likely a read error: a sequence one base away is far more abundant. V usage is TRBV5-3 and J usage is TRBJ2-1, with 7 nucleotides matching TRBD1. TRBV5-3 belongs to the ORF category, with a function that is uncertain. There are 12 residues in the CDR3. CDR3 loop: CASSLGGYEQFF. CDR3 DNA sequence: TGTGCCAGCAGCTTAGGGGGCTACGAGCAGTTCTTC.

Worth noting for this clonotype: A read error is the likely source, as a far larger clone sits one nucleotide away. The CDR3 sequence: CASSAPGTGTDTQYF. CDR3 nucleotide sequence: TGTGCCAGCAGTGCACCCGGGACTGGCACAGATACGCAGTATTTT. V gene TRBV6-2 or TRBV6-3 combines with J gene TRBJ2-3; perhaps TRBD2 as D (6 bases). V was pared by 5 bases and J by 1 base, with 13 bases between. The CDR3 spans 15 residues. Germline lookup yields CDR1 MNHEY and CDR2 SVGEGT.

This clonotype was found many times. The rearrangement links TRBV3-1 to TRBJ2-1; 10 bases line up with TRBD2. J was trimmed by 5 bases and V by 4 bases; bases with no gene match: 5. Germline loops: CDR1 LGHDT, CDR2 YNNKEL (reference sequence). This CDR3 comprises 15 residues. The CDR3 region is CASSRAGGPHNEQFF. The CDR3 bases are TGTGCCAGCAGCCGAGCGGGAGGGCCCCACAATGAGCAGTTCTTC.

The table lists this clonotype with a few counts. A far larger clone is just one base off, so this is likely a read error. The chain recombines TRBV11-1 with TRBJ2-7; possible D gene TRBD1, 6 bases. Between the trimmed V and J ends, which lost 5 bases and 7 bases, there was a span of 21 bases. Germline-derived CDR1 and CDR2 are SGHAT and FQDESV (reference sequence). This CDR3 is 15 amino acids long. This CDR3 is CASSLDRPSYNEQYF. The CDR3 nucleotides are TGTGCCAGCAGCCTAGACAGGCCCTCCTACAATGAGCAGTACTTC.

This clonotype was recorded at least ten times. The V gene is TRBV3-1, the J gene TRBJ1-4; 10 bases map to TRBD1. This CDR3 region has 18 residues. V lost 1 base to trimming and J lost 10 bases; unmatched junction nucleotides: 15. The germline V gene has CDR1 LGHDT and CDR2 YNNKEL (reference sequence). This chain's CDR3 is CASSQGGDRGTGAAKLFF. CDR3 coding DNA: TGTGCCAGCAGCCAAGGGGGTGACCGTGGGACAGGGGCCGCAAAACTGTTTTTT.

The chain recombines TRBV18 with TRBJ2-7; D remains ambiguous. V lost 4 bases to trimming and J lost 3 bases, with 10 bases between them. The length of the CDR3 is 13 residues. Germline CDR1 reads KGHSH; CDR2 reads LQKENI. CDR3 DNA: TGTGCCAGCTCACTAAAATCGAACTACGAGCAGTACTTC. This sequence encodes CASSLKSNYEQYF.

This clonotype has at least ten counts. This CDR3 reads CASNQQGKAEAFF. CDR3 DNA sequence: TGTGCCAGTAACCAACAGGGGAAGGCTGAAGCTTTCTTT. The chain joins TRBV6-1 to TRBJ1-1; 7 nucleotides match TRBD1. The V gene end was trimmed by 9 bases and the J gene end by 6 bases; junction bases not matched to a gene: 10. This CDR3 spans 13 amino acids. CDR1 and CDR2 from the germline V gene are MNHNS and SASEGT.

This clonotype was counted many times. The chain is built from TRBV2 and TRBJ1-1, with D perhaps TRBD1 (6 bases). CDR1 and CDR2 from the germline V gene are SNHLY and FYNNEI. V was shortened by 6 bases and J by 5 bases, with 16 bases between the two germline ends. The CDR3 contains 14 residues. This chain's CDR3 is CASRVNPGTTEAFF. Written as DNA, the CDR3 is TGTGCCAGCAGGGTAAACCCCGGGACAACTGAAGCTTTCTTT. The full variable domain, in which reference TRBV2 and TRBJ1-1 provide the parts outside the CDR3, is EPEVTQTPSHQVTQMGQEVILRCVPISNHLYFYWYRQILGQKVEFLVSFYNNEISEKSEIFDDQFSVERPDGSNFTLKIRSTKLEDSAMYFCASRVNPGTTEAFFGQGTRLTVV.

This clonotype was counted ten times or more. The V call is TRBV12-3 or TRBV12-4, the J call TRBJ1-5; 8 nucleotides align to TRBD1. J lost 4 bases, V lost 5 bases, and 7 bases had no gene match. The CDR3 length is 15 residues. CDR3 DNA sequence: TGTGCCAGCAGTCGGGACAGGACCTCTAATCAGCCCCAGCATTTT. Its protein product is CASSRDRTSNQPQHF.

The chain employs TRBV5-1 and TRBJ1-3; 7 bases match TRBD1. With V trimmed by 5 bases and J by 2 bases, 4 bases remained unmatched. Germline V gene lookup returns CDR1 SGHRS and CDR2 YFSETQ. The CDR3 covers 14 residues. CDR3 DNA: TGCGCCAGCAGGATCGGGACAGCTGGAAACACCATATATTTT. Protein product: CASRIGTAGNTIYF. Together with reference TRBV5-1 and TRBJ1-3, the CDR3 gives the full variable domain: KAGVTQTPRYLIKTRGQQVTLSCSPISGHRSVSWYQQTPGQGLQFLFEYFSETQRNKGNFPGRFSGRQFSNSRSEMNVSTLELGDSALYLCASRIGTAGNTIYFGEGSWLTVV.

This clonotype was observed a single time. One base separates it from a far larger clone, so it is likely a read error. This chain links TRBV9 with TRBJ2-1; D may be TRBD1 (6 bases). Trimming took off 3 bases at V and 10 bases at J, with 17 bases between the two ends. Germline CDR1 reads SGDLS; CDR2 reads YYNGEE. This CDR3 has 14 amino acids. The CDR3 is CASSEGQRGYEQFF. Here the CDR3 DNA reads TGTGCCAGCAGCGAAGGACAGCGCGGCTACGAGCAGTTCTTC.